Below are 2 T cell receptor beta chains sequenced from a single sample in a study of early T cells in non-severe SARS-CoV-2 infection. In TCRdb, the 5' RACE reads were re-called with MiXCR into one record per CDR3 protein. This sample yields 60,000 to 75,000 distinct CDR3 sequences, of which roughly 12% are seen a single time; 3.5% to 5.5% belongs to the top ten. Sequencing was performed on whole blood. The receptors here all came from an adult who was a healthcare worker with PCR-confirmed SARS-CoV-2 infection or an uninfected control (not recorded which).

CDR3 sequence reads: CASSPYLAGGRTDTQYF. In DNA form, the CDR3 reads TGTGCCAGCAGCCCATACCTAGCGGGGGGACGCACAGATACGCAGTATTTT. The genes are TRBV7-9 and TRBJ2-3, with 11 positions matching TRBD2. This CDR3 has 17 amino acids. The junction had 8 bases not matched to a gene; V was cut back by 5 bases and J by 1 base. The germline V gene encodes CDR1 SEHNR and CDR2 FQNEAQ (reference sequence).

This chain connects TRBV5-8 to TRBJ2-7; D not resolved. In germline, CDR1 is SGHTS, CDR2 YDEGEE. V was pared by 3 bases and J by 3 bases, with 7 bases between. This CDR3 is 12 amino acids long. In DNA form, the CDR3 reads TGTGCCAGCAGCTGGACCCTCTACGAGCAGTACTTC. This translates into CASSWTLYEQYF.